This entry describes one T cell receptor (beta chain). This specimen comes from a study of blood T cell repertoires in COVID-19. On the study more broadly: T cells, B-cell-depleted T cells, or PBMCs provided the cDNA or gDNA that served as material.

The germline V and J ends were trimmed by 4 bases and 3 bases, with 14 bases remaining between them. The CDR3 extends over 14 amino acids. Germline V lookup: CDR1 SGHDT, CDR2 YYEEEE. Assay: immunoSEQ multiplex PCR; the TCRdb copy retains only in-frame clones and omits some. The table lists fewer than 200,000 clones, around 88% of them singletons. This TCR came from a woman in her forties or fifties in a cohort exposed to, infected with or recovered from COVID-19 (not recorded which). The chain recombines TRBV5-6 with TRBJ2-7; D might be TRBD1 (6 bases). The sequencing sample was made of PBMCs or T cells enriched from blood (not recorded which). As DNA, the CDR3 is TGTGCCAGCAGCCAGTACAGGGAAGGCTACGAGCAGTACTTC. It translates to CASSQYREGYEQYF.